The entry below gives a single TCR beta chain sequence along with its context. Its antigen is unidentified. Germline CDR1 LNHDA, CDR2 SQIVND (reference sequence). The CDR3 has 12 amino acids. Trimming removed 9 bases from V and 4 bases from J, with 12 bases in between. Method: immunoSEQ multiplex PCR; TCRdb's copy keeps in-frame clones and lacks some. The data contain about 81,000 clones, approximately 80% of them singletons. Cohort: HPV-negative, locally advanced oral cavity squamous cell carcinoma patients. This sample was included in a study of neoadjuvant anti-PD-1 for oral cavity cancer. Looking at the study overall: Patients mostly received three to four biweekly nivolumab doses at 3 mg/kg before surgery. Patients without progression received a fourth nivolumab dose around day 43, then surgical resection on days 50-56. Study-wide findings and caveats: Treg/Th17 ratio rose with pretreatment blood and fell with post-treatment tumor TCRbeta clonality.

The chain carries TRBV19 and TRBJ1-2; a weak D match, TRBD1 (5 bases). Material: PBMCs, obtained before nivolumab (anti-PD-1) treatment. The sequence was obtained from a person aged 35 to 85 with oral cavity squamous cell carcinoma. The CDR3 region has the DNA TGTGCCAGCACGGGACCGAGCTATGGCTACACCTTC. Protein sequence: CASTGPSYGYTF.